The present entry profiles one TCR beta chain with its context. Clones were sequenced by immunoSEQ multiplex PCR, and TCRdb holds only the in-frame ones, with some missing. The data show 88,000 or so clones, 70% to 90% seen once. This entry comes from a study of T cell responses to AZD1222 COVID-19 vaccine. Germline V gene sequence: CDR1 SGHTA, CDR2 FQGNSA. Trimming took 6 bases from V and 8 from J; bases not matched to a gene: 7. The CDR3 consists of 13 residues. The sequence was collected from an adult who received the AZD1222 COVID-19 vaccine. The sample consisted of peripheral blood, taken 28 days after the second AZD1222 dose. The chain carries TRBV7-2 and TRBJ1-2, with 9 nucleotides matching TRBD1. The CDR3 nucleotides are TGTGCCAGCAGGCTACAGGGGGCGCGGGGCTACACCTTC. Residues: CASRLQGARGYTF.